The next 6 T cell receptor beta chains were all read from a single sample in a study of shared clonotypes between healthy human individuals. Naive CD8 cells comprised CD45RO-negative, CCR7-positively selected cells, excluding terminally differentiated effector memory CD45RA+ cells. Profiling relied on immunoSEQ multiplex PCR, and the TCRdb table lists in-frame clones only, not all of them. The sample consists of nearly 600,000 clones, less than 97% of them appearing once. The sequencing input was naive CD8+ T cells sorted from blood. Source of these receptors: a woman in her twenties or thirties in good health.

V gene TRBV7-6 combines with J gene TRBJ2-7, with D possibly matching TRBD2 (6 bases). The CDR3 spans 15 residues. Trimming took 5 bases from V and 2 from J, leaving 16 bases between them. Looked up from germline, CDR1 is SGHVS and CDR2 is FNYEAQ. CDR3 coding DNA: TGTGCCAGCAGCCAACGGGAGAGCAATGCCTACGAGCAGTACTTC. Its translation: CASSQRESNAYEQYF. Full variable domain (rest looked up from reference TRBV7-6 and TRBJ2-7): GAGVSQSPRYKVTKRGQDVALRCDPISGHVSLYWYRQALGQGPEFLTYFNYEAQQDKSGLPNDRFSAERPEGSISTLTIQRTEQRDSAMYRCASSQRESNAYEQYFGPGTRLTVT.

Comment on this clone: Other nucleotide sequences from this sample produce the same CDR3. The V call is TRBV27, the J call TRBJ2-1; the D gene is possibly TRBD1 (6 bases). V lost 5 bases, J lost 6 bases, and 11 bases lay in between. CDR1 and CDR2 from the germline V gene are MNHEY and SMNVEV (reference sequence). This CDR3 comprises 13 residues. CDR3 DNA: TGTGCCAGCAGTCCTTCCAGGGGCAATGAGCAGTTCTTC. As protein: CASSPSRGNEQFF.

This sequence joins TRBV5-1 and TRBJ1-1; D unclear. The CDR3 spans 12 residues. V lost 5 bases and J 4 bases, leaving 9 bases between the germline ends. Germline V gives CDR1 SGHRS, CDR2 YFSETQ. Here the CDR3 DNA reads TGCGCCAGCAGACACGGGAGCACTGAAGCTTTCTTT. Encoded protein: CASRHGSTEAFF.

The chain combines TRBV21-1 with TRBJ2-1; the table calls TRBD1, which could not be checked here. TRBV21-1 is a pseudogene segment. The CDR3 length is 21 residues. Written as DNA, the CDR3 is TGTGCCAGCAGCAAAGCAACCCAGGCAGCCAACAACTTAGACCGTTGGAATGAGCAGTTCTTC. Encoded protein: CASSKATQAANNLDRWNEQFF.

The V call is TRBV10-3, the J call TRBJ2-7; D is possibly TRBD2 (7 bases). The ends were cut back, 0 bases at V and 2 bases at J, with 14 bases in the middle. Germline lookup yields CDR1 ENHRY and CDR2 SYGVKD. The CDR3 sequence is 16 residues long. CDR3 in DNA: TGTGCCATCAGTGAGTCTGGGGGGGGCGATACCTACGAGCAGTACTTC. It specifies CAISESGGGDTYEQYF.

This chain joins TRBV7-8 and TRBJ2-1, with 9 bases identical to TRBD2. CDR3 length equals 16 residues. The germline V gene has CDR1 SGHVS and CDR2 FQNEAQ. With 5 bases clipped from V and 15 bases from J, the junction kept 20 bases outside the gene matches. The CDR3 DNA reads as TGTGCCAGCAGCCTATACACTCTAGCGGGGAGATCATTTGTGTTCTTC. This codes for CASSLYTLAGRSFVFF.